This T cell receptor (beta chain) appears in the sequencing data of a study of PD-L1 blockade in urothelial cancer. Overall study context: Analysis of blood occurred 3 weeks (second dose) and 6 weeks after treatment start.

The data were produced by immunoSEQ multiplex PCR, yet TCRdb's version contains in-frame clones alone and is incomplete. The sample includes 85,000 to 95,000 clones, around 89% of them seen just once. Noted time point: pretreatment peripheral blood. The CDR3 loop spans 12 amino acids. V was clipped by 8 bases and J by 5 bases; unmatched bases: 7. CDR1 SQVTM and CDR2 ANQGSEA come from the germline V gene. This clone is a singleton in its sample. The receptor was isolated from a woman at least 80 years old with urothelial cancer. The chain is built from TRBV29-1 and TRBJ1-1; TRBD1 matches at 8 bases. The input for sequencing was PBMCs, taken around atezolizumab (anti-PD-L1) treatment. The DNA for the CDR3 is TGCAGCTATGGACAGGGCGGTACTGAAGCTTTCTTT. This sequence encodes CSYGQGGTEAFF.